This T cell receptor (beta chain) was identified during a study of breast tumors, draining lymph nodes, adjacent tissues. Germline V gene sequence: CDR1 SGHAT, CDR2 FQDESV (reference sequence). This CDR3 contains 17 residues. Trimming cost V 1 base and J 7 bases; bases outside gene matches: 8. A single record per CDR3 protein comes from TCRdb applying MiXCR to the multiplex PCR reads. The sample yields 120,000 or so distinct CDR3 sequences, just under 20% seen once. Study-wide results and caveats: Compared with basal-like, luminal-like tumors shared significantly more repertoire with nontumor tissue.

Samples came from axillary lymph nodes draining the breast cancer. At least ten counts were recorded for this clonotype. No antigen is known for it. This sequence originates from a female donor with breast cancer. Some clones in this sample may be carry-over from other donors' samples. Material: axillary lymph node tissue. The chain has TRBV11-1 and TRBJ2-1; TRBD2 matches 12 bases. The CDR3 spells CASSLGTSGELRNEQFF. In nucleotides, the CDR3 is TGTGCCAGCAGCTTAGGGACTAGCGGGGAGTTAAGGAATGAGCAGTTCTTC. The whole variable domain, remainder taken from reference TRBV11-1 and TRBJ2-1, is EAEVAQSPRYKITEKSQAVAFWCDPISGHATLYWYRQILGQGPELLVQFQDESVVDDSQLPKDRFSAERLKGVDSTLKIQPAELGDSAMYLCASSLGTSGELRNEQFFGPGTRLTVL.